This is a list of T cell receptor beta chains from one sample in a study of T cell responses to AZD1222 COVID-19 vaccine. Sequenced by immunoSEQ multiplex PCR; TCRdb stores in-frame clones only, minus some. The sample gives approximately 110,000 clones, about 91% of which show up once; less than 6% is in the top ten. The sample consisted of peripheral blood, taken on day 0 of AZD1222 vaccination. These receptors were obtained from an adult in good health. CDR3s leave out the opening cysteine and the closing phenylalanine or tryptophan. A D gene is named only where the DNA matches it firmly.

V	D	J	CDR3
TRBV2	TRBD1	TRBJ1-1	ASSEQEGGEYAEAF
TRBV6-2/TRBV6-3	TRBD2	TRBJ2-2	ASSLLAGNFPGELF
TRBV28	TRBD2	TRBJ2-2	ASSTPKWASGGAGELF
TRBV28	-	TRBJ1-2	ASSLGDTSYYGYT
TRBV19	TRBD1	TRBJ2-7	ASSIAGQGAYEQY
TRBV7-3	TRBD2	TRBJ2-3	ASSSGLAPDTQY
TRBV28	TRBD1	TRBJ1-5	ASSFRGTVNQPQH
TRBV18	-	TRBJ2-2	ASSSDGNTGELF
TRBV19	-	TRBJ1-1	ASRPALGLMNTEAF
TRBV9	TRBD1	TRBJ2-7	ASSTGTGGVEQY
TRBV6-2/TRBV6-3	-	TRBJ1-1	ASSYLRDTEAF
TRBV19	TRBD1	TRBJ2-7	ASSRQGPYEQY
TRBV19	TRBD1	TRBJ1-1	ASKNLQGTEAF
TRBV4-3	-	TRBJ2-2	ASSQTGHQGELF
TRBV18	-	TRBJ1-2	ASSPQEQATNYGYT